This is a list of T cell receptor beta chains from one sample in a study of beta chain features in type 1 diabetes. Repertoires were generated with immunoSEQ multiplex PCR, while TCRdb's copy carries only in-frame clones and drops some. This table holds about 220,000 clones, 11% found once. Sequenced material: central memory CD4+ T cells from blood. The receptors stem from a man between 18 and 35 years old in good health. The CDR3 runs from the conserved cysteine through the conserved F or W. The order of the fields is J gene, clone size, V gene, D gene, CDR3 DNA, CDR3 protein. The D gene is left open where the match is weak. Rows may omit the clone size; those that give it use once, few, many or a size class.

TRBJ2-4,few,TRBV10-3,-,TGTGCCATCAGTCCGGAGTTGGGAAACATTCAGTACTTC,CAISPELGNIQYF
TRBJ2-3,many,TRBV11-2,-,TGTGCCAGCAGTTTTACCCGGGCCCAAGGGGGTACGCAGTATTTT,CASSFTRAQGGTQYF
TRBJ2-1,-,TRBV29-1,-,TGCAGCGTACACCATAGTTTTGAGCAGTTCTTC,CSVHHSFEQFF
TRBJ1-1,few,TRBV29-1,-,TGCAGCGTTGGGGGGGGCGACACTGAAGCTTTCTTT,CSVGGGDTEAFF
TRBJ2-7,-,TRBV19,-,TGTGCCAGTAGGGGGGCCGAGCAGTACTTC,CASRGAEQYF
TRBJ2-3,few,TRBV29-1,TRBD2,TGCAGCGCCGCGATGCGGGAGTCAGATACGCAGTATTTT,CSAAMRESDTQYF
TRBJ1-1,few,TRBV4-3,TRBD1,TGCGCCAGCAGCCGCACTAGGGACAGATCCGAAGCTTTCTTT,CASSRTRDRSEAFF
TRBJ2-1,-,TRBV5-4,TRBD1,TGTGCCAGCAGCTTCCCAGGGGGTTATGACAATGAGCAGTTCTTC,CASSFPGGYDNEQFF
TRBJ2-1,-,TRBV5-4,TRBD2,TGTGCCAGCAGCGGGTTAGCGGGAGGGTCCTACAATGAGCAGTTCTTC,CASSGLAGGSYNEQFF
TRBJ2-2,-,TRBV27,-,TGTGCCAGCACCTACGGGGTCGGGGGGCGGACCGGGGAGCTGTTTTTT,CASTYGVGGRTGELFF
TRBJ1-2,-,TRBV14,TRBD1,TGTGCCAGCAGCCCGACAGGGACTTATAACTATGGCTACACCTTC,CASSPTGTYNYGYTF
TRBJ2-7,-,TRBV5-1,-,TGCGCCAGCAGCTTGGAGTACGAGCAGTACTTC,CASSLEYEQYF
TRBJ2-3,-,TRBV4-1,TRBD1,TGCGCCAGCAGCCAGATAACAGGGGGCGCGTCTACGCAGTATTTT,CASSQITGGASTQYF
TRBJ1-1,-,TRBV29-1,-,TGCAGCGGTAAACAAAACGGACGCACTGAAGCTTTCTTT,CSGKQNGRTEAFF
TRBJ2-7,few,TRBV19,-,TGTGCCAGTAGTATCGGGACCGAGCCCTACGAGCAGTACTTC,CASSIGTEPYEQYF
TRBJ2-5,few,TRBV7-9,TRBD1,TGTGCCAGCAGCTCCCGGGACAGGGCAGAGACCCAGTACTTC,CASSSRDRAETQYF
TRBJ2-3,-,TRBV4-2,TRBD2,TGTGCCAGCAGCCTCCGGGAGGGAGTGGCAGATACGCAGTATTTT,CASSLREGVADTQYF
TRBJ2-7,few,TRBV28,TRBD2,TGTGCCACTGCGGTTCTAGCGGACTCCTACGAGCAGTACTTC,CATAVLADSYEQYF
TRBJ2-7,few,TRBV29-1,TRBD2,TGCAGCGTTGGGGTAACTAGCGACTCCTACGAGCAGTACTTC,CSVGVTSDSYEQYF
TRBJ1-1,-,TRBV7-2,TRBD1,TGTGCCAGCAGCGACTGGACAGGGATGAACACTGAAGCTTTCTTT,CASSDWTGMNTEAFF
TRBJ1-1,few,TRBV6-6,-,TGTGCCAGCAGCGCAGGGAACACTGAAGCTTTCTTT,CASSAGNTEAFF
TRBJ1-2,many,TRBV15,-,TGTGCCACCAGCGCCAGAGATGGCTACACCTTC,CATSARDGYTF
TRBJ1-1,many,TRBV7-2,-,TGTGCCAGCAGTACCAGGAACACTGAAGCTTTCTTT,CASSTRNTEAFF
TRBJ2-7,few,TRBV18,TRBD1,TGTGCCAGCTCATCAACAGGGGGCGAGCAGTACTTC,CASSSTGGEQYF
TRBJ2-7,-,TRBV5-4,-,TGTGCCAGCAACACTCCGGAGGGGTCGAGGCGCGAGCAGTACTTC,CASNTPEGSRREQYF
TRBJ2-3,-,TRBV7-3,-,TGTGCTAGCAGCCCGACAGCAAACACAGATACGCAGTATTTT,CASSPTANTDTQYF
TRBJ2-7,few,TRBV7-2,TRBD1,TGTGCCAGCAGCCACCGGGACAGGGGCGAGCAGTACTTC,CASSHRDRGEQYF
TRBJ2-3,few,TRBV6-5,-,TGTGCCAGCAGTTGGCAGTCGTCAGATACGCAGTATTTT,CASSWQSSDTQYF
TRBJ2-2,-,TRBV30,-,TGTGCCTGGACCAGATTGGGGAACACCGGGGAGCTGTTTTTT,CAWTRLGNTGELFF
TRBJ2-2,-,TRBV9,-,TGTGCCAGCAGCTCCACAGGGCTGAACACCGGGGAGCTGTTTTTT,CASSSTGLNTGELFF
TRBJ2-2,few,TRBV6-6,-,TGTGCCAGCAGTTACAACTCGATTAACACCGGGGAGCTGTTTTTT,CASSYNSINTGELFF
TRBJ2-1,few,TRBV30,-,TGTGCCTGGAGTGGGTGGGCTAGCGGAAGGGGGGTCTCCAATGAGCAGTTCTTC,CAWSGWASGRGVSNEQFF
TRBJ2-2,-,TRBV29-1,-,TGCAGCGGTAGGGTCGCCGGGGAGCTGTTTTTT,CSGRVAGELFF
TRBJ2-1,many,TRBV19,-,TGTGCCAGTAGTAGACAACAGGTAAATGAGCAGTTCTTC,CASSRQQVNEQFF
TRBJ1-5,few,TRBV5-6,TRBD1,TGTGCCAGCAGTCATGGACAGGGACTGTATAGCAATCAGCCCCAGCATTTT,CASSHGQGLYSNQPQHF
TRBJ2-5,-,TRBV5-1,TRBD2,TGCGCCAGCAGAAATAGCGGGATCCCGGGAGAGACCCAGTACTTC,CASRNSGIPGETQYF
TRBJ2-7,-,TRBV10-3,TRBD1,TGTGCCATCGCCGGCACAGGGGTGCCCTACGAGCAGTACTTC,CAIAGTGVPYEQYF